These 8 T cell receptor beta chains share one sample of origin, sequenced in a study of CD8+CD57+ T cells in acquired aplastic anemia. CDR3 and TCR beta VDJ profiling relied on a genomic DNA template. TCRdb used MiXCR to reprocess the reads, holding one entry per CDR3 protein. This table has around 430,000 distinct CDR3 sequences, around 30% appearing once. The sequenced patients had an expansion of CD8+CD57+ cells seen by flow cytometry. Sequences were obtained from sorted CD4+, CD8+, or CD8+CD57+ T cells (not recorded which) from PBMCs. Receptors were obtained from a human donor with aplastic anemia.

The J gene is TRBJ1-1, the V gene TRBV9, with TRBD1 matching 7 bases. The trim removed 4 bases at V and 1 base at J, leaving 10 bases unmatched. The germline gives CDR1 SGDLS, CDR2 YYNGEE. The CDR3 is 16 residues long. CDR3 nucleotide sequence: TGTGCCAGCAGCCCAAGAACCGGGACAGCGAACACTGAAGCTTTCTTT. Its protein is CASSPRTGTANTEAFF.

This clonotype has ten or more counts. The rearrangement joins TRBV24-1 to TRBJ2-2; 9 bases are a match to TRBD1. The CDR3 sequence is 14 residues long. Germline-derived CDR1 and CDR2 are KGHDR and SFDVKD. The V gene end was trimmed by 8 bases and the J gene end by 5 bases; junction bases not matched to a gene: 5. DNA of the CDR3: TGTGCCACCACGGGACAGGGTGGGACCGGGGAGCTGTTTTTT. It encodes CATTGQGGTGELFF.

This clonotype has a count of ten or more. The rearrangement links TRBV2 to TRBJ1-5, with 7 positions matching TRBD1. V was clipped by 5 bases and J by 7 bases; unmatched bases: 11. The CDR3 is 15 residues long. Germline assignment: CDR1 SNHLY and CDR2 FYNNEI. The CDR3 DNA sequence: TGTGCCAGCAGTTTTATCGACAGGGACATCCAGCCCCAGCATTTT. This translates into CASSFIDRDIQPQHF.

V and J are TRBV6-5 and TRBJ2-7; 10 bases map to TRBD1. CDR3 size: 15 residues. V trimming: 2 bases; J trimming: 4 bases; junction bases outside the gene matches: 5. Germline assignment: CDR1 MNHEY and CDR2 SVGAGI. The DNA of the CDR3 is TGTGCCAGCAGTTACACCGGGACAGGGGTTTACGAGCAGTACTTC. This gives the protein CASSYTGTGVYEQYF.

V gene TRBV9 combines with J gene TRBJ2-1; TRBD2 might be the D (5 bases). The CDR3 sequence is 15 residues long. Germline V gene sequence: CDR1 SGDLS, CDR2 YYNGEE. Trimming took off 0 bases at V and 0 bases at J, with 7 bases between the two ends. In nucleotides, the CDR3 is TGTGCCAGCAGCGTAGATAGCGTCTCCTACAATGAGCAGTTCTTC. This sequence encodes CASSVDSVSYNEQFF.

This chain links TRBV19 with TRBJ2-7; D gene unclear. Germline CDR1 and CDR2: LNHDA and SQIVND (reference sequence). V dropped 1 base and J dropped 6 bases, with 13 bases sitting between them. The CDR3 spans 14 residues. The CDR3, as DNA: TGTGCCAGTAGTATAGTTTCGGGTATCGGCGAGCAGTACTTC. Protein sequence: CASSIVSGIGEQYF.

This clonotype has at least ten counts. The chain combines TRBV7-6 with TRBJ2-4, with D perhaps matching TRBD1 (5 bases). Trimming took 1 base from V and 3 from J, leaving 7 bases between them. Germline V CDR1 and CDR2: SGHVS, FNYEAQ. CDR3 length equals 14 residues. In DNA form, the CDR3 reads TGTGCCAGCAGCTTAGGACAGTTCAAAAACATTCAGTACTTC. Translation gives CASSLGQFKNIQYF.

This clonotype has at least ten counts. The genes are TRBV15 and TRBJ1-1, with unresolved D. With 0 bases removed from V and 4 bases from J, the gap between germline ends came to 9 bases. This CDR3 region has 14 residues. The germline V gene has CDR1 LNHNV and CDR2 YYDKDF (reference sequence). CDR3 coding DNA: TGTGCCACCAGCAGAGATCAAGGGAGCACTGAAGCTTTCTTT. This codes for CATSRDQGSTEAFF.